Listed below are T cell receptor beta chains from one sample, sequenced in a study of T cell repertoires in cytomegalovirus infection. No antigens are known for them. TCRdb re-analysed the reads in MiXCR, keeping a single row per CDR3 protein. Of roughly 990,000 distinct CDR3 sequences listed, approximately 31% are singletons. This specimen consisted of cultured CD8+ T cells from PBMCs, obtained from culture after CMV antigen stimulation. These TCRs come from a human donor in good health (CMV status not recorded). Some clones in this sample may be carry-over from other donors' samples. Each CDR3 is given with its conserved first and last residue. D genes are given only for firm matches. A row's size may be missing; if present it is once, few, many or a size class.

d_call	j_call	v_call	clone_size	cdr3_aa	cdr3_nt
TRBD2	TRBJ2-1	TRBV7-2	many	CASSFGLDNEQFF	TGTGCCAGCAGCTTTGGACTAGACAATGAGCAGTTCTTC
.	TRBJ1-1	TRBV19	.	CASKYGVEAFF	TGTGCCAGTAAGTACGGGGTTGAAGCTTTCTTT
.	TRBJ1-2	TRBV29-1	few	CSVVGRKAGYTF	TGCAGCGTTGTAGGCCGAAAGGCTGGCTACACCTTC
.	TRBJ1-1	TRBV6-1	.	CASSDGVRGMNTEAFF	TGTGCCAGCAGTGACGGAGTTAGGGGGATGAACACTGAAGCTTTCTTT
TRBD2	TRBJ2-1	TRBV20-1	few	CSARPLAGLINEQFF	TGCAGTGCTAGACCTCTAGCGGGGTTGATCAATGAGCAGTTCTTC
.	TRBJ2-1	TRBV19	few	CASSPTLGGYNEQFF	TGTGCCAGTAGTCCTACCCTAGGGGGCTACAATGAGCAGTTCTTC
.	TRBJ1-1	TRBV7-8	many	CASSPRTDLNTEAFF	TGTGCCAGCAGCCCGCGGACGGATTTGAACACTGAAGCTTTCTTT
.	TRBJ2-5	TRBV3-1	.	CASQGLPQETQYF	TGTGCCAGCCAAGGACTACCGCAAGAGACCCAGTACTTC
.	TRBJ2-6	TRBV27	.	CASSFLVPSGTNVLTF	TGTGCCAGCAGTTTTTTGGTGCCCTCTGGGACCAACGTCCTGACTTTC
.	TRBJ1-4	TRBV27	.	CASSLDPAEKLFF	TGTGCCAGCAGTTTAGACCCTGCGGAAAAACTGTTTTTT
.	TRBJ2-3	TRBV12-3/TRBV12-4	.	CASSPLSSGTDTQYF	TGTGCCAGCAGTCCCCTCTCCTCGGGTACAGATACGCAGTATTTT
TRBD1	TRBJ2-6	TRBV20-1	few	CSARVQDRGSSGANVLTF	TGCAGTGCTAGAGTGCAGGACAGGGGAAGCTCTGGGGCCAACGTCCTGACTTTC
.	TRBJ1-5	TRBV28	.	CASSLGRWSNQPQHF	TGTGCCAGCAGTTTAGGCAGGTGGAGCAATCAGCCCCAGCATTTT
TRBD2	TRBJ2-1	TRBV6-2/TRBV6-3	.	CASSYAILAGGRNEQFF	TGTGCCAGCAGTTACGCCATATTAGCGGGGGGGAGGAATGAGCAGTTCTTC
TRBD1	TRBJ2-2	TRBV6-1	few	CASSESRDSMFTGELFF	TGTGCCAGCAGTGAGAGTCGGGACAGCATGTTCACCGGGGAGCTGTTTTTT
.	TRBJ1-1	TRBV4-1	.	CASSQGLLNTEAFF	TGCGCCAGCAGCCAAGGGCTGCTGAACACTGAAGCTTTCTTT
.	TRBJ2-3	TRBV7-6	many	CASSLRRGPDTQYF	TGTGCCAGCAGCTTACGACGGGGACCAGATACGCAGTATTTT
.	TRBJ2-7	TRBV12-3/TRBV12-4	.	CASSQNLEQYF	TGTGCCAGCAGCCAAAATCTCGAGCAGTACTTC
TRBD1	TRBJ1-6	TRBV27	.	CASSFGTGGGSPLHF	TGTGCCAGCAGTTTTGGGACAGGGGGTGGCTCACCCCTCCACTTT
TRBD2	TRBJ2-1	TRBV10-3	.	CAISDPAGGSYNEQFF	TGTGCCATCAGTGACCCGGCGGGAGGCTCCTACAATGAGCAGTTCTTC
TRBD2	TRBJ2-2	TRBV7-6	.	CASSVGPRGGAANTGELFF	TGTGCTAGCAGCGTGGGCCCCCGGGGGGGGGCCGCGAACACCGGGGAGCTGTTTTTT
TRBD2	TRBJ2-5	TRBV27	.	CASSLLAGGPARETQYF	TGTGCCAGCAGTTTACTAGCGGGGGGGCCGGCGCGGGAGACCCAGTACTTC
.	TRBJ1-2	TRBV7-9	.	CASNLQMSRGYTF	TGTGCCAGCAACCTCCAAATGAGTAGAGGCTACACCTTC
TRBD1	TRBJ2-3	TRBV7-9	.	CASSVTWQGATDTQYF	TGTGCCAGCAGCGTTACTTGGCAGGGGGCCACAGATACGCAGTATTTT
TRBD1	TRBJ2-3	TRBV27	few	CASSLGPTGGYGTDTQYF	TGTGCCAGCAGTTTAGGCCCTACAGGGGGCTACGGCACAGATACGCAGTATTTT
.	TRBJ2-2	TRBV19	.	CASSIGGEVGTGELFF	TGTGCCAGTAGTATAGGTGGTGAGGTCGGCACCGGGGAGCTGTTTTTT
.	TRBJ2-5	TRBV7-6	.	CASSLGWGAQETQYF	TGTGCTAGCAGCTTAGGTTGGGGGGCTCAAGAGACCCAGTACTTC
.	TRBJ2-7	TRBV5-4	.	CASSLPRLVDYEQYF	TGTGCCAGCAGCCTGCCTCGACTAGTGGACTACGAGCAGTACTTC
.	TRBJ2-3	TRBV12-3/TRBV12-4	many	CASSLSIPTDTQYF	TGTGCCAGCAGTTTGTCAATTCCCACAGATACGCAGTATTTT
.	TRBJ1-5	TRBV12-3/TRBV12-4	few	CASSHGRQPQHF	TGTGCCAGCAGTCACGGCCGTCAGCCCCAGCATTTT
.	TRBJ1-4	TRBV6-5	few	CASRPDMINEKLFF	TGTGCCAGCAGACCCGACATGATTAATGAAAAACTGTTTTTT
TRBD1	TRBJ1-2	TRBV20-1	once	CSARGQPGYTF	TGCAGTGCTAGGGGACAGCCGGGCTACACCTTC
.	TRBJ1-2	TRBV14	.	CASSQEWGEFWGYTF	TGTGCCAGCAGCCAAGAATGGGGCGAGTTTTGGGGCTACACCTTC
TRBD1	TRBJ1-5	TRBV9	few	CASSVGRDRDQPQHF	TGTGCCAGCAGCGTAGGGCGGGACAGGGATCAGCCCCAGCATTTT
TRBD2	TRBJ2-1	TRBV7-9	.	CASSLGEGRRNEQFF	TGTGCCAGCAGCTTAGGGGAGGGTCGGCGAAATGAGCAGTTCTTC
TRBD1	TRBJ1-1	TRBV7-9	many	CASSGTGGGYTEAFF	TGTGCCAGTTCCGGGACAGGGGGGGGTTACACTGAAGCTTTCTTT
TRBD1	TRBJ1-1	TRBV6-2/TRBV6-3	.	CASSYSTKGASMNTEAFF	TGTGCCAGCAGTTACTCGACGAAGGGGGCTTCGATGAACACTGAAGCTTTCTTT
TRBD1	TRBJ1-1	TRBV27	.	CASSSGQGLLSGTEAFF	TGTGCCAGCAGTTCCGGACAGGGTCTTCTATCAGGCACTGAAGCTTTCTTT
.	TRBJ1-4	TRBV25-1	few	CASRLAGATNEKLFF	TGTGCCAGCAGACTTGCAGGGGCAACTAATGAAAAACTGTTTTTT
TRBD1	TRBJ2-3	TRBV7-9	.	CASSLRQGSSTDTQYF	TGTGCCAGCAGCTTAAGACAGGGCTCTAGCACAGATACGCAGTATTTT
TRBD2	TRBJ2-7	TRBV12-3/TRBV12-4	.	CASSAYREDSAEQYF	TGTGCCAGCAGTGCCTACCGGGAGGACTCTGCCGAGCAGTACTTC
TRBD2	TRBJ2-5	TRBV4-2	.	CASSPRTSGGKETQYF	TGTGCCAGCAGCCCAAGGACTAGCGGGGGGAAAGAGACCCAGTACTTC
TRBD1	TRBJ2-3	TRBV27	.	CASKPPKGAYPDTQYF	TGTGCCAGCAAGCCCCCTAAGGGGGCCTACCCAGATACGCAGTATTTT
.	TRBJ2-1	TRBV15	few	CATSTGHPSQFF	TGTGCCACCAGCACGGGACACCCGAGCCAGTTCTTC
.	TRBJ2-4	TRBV20-1	.	CSAILDLEEFLAKNIQYF	TGCAGTGCTATCTTGGACCTGGAGGAGTTCCTAGCCAAAAACATTCAGTACTTC
.	TRBJ2-1	TRBV6-2/TRBV6-3	.	CASSYSMGFYNEQFF	TGTGCCAGCAGTTACTCGATGGGTTTTTACAATGAGCAGTTCTTC
.	TRBJ2-2	TRBV15	.	CATSGDRELFF	TGTGCCACCAGCGGCGACAGGGAGCTGTTTTTT
.	TRBJ1-1	TRBV18	.	CASSPAAEEAFF	TGTGCCAGCTCACCAGCGGCAGAGGAAGCTTTCTTT
TRBD1	TRBJ2-2	TRBV7-6	.	CASSHLGTGLGTGELFF	TGTGCCAGCAGCCACCTAGGGACAGGACTCGGCACCGGGGAGCTGTTTTTT
TRBD2	TRBJ2-2	TRBV7-9	many	CASSWRGSGEHTGELFF	TGTGCCAGCAGCTGGAGGGGTAGCGGGGAACACACCGGGGAGCTGTTTTTT
TRBD1	TRBJ1-5	TRBV12-3/TRBV12-4	many	CASSLTGVQPQHF	TGTGCCAGCAGCCTGACAGGGGTCCAGCCCCAGCATTTT
.	TRBJ2-3	TRBV5-4	few	CASSLETGSSTDTQYF	TGTGCCAGCAGCTTGGAAACCGGGTCTAGCACAGATACGCAGTATTTT
.	TRBJ2-2	TRBV2	many	CASSGQGRSPNTGELFF	TGTGCCAGCAGTGGGCAGGGGCGGTCCCCCAACACCGGGGAGCTGTTTTTT